Presented here are 27 T cell receptor beta chains from one specimen sequenced in a study of OX40 agonist ivuxolimab in advanced cancers. The table came from immunoSEQ multiplex PCR; TCRdb's copy has only in-frame clones and leaves some out. The sample includes about 64,000 clones, over 80% of them seen just once. The sample in question was CD4+ or CD8+ T cells sorted from blood, obtained in a trial of the OX40 agonist ivuxolimab. Source of these receptors: an adult with an advanced solid tumor such as melanoma, head and neck, liver or kidney cancer.

This chain links TRBV29-1 with TRBJ2-5; D may be TRBD1 (6 bases). Germline lookup yields CDR1 SQVTM and CDR2 ANQGSEA. The V end lost 5 bases, the J end lost 8 bases, and 18 bases lay between the germline ends. This CDR3 has 13 residues. The CDR3 nucleotides read TGCAGCGTTTTGACAGGCTCACTAGGTACCCAGTACTTC. This codes for CSVLTGSLGTQYF.

CDR3 residues: CATSSEARGRGGELFF. The CDR3 nucleotides read TGTGCCACCAGCAGTGAAGCGCGGGGGCGAGGCGGGGAGCTGTTTTTT. This rearrangement joins TRBV15 to TRBJ2-2; D may be TRBD2 (7 bases). The CDR3 extends over 16 amino acids. Germline V gene data show CDR1 as LNHNV and CDR2 as YYDKDF (reference sequence). Deletions cut 3 bases from V and 7 bases from J, with 18 bases between.

The J gene is TRBJ2-1, the V gene TRBV6-4; maybe TRBD2 (6 bases). The CDR3 has 14 amino acids. The germline V gene has CDR1 MRHNA and CDR2 SNTAGT. Trimming shortened V by 6 bases and J by 9 bases, and 18 bases separated the two germline ends. CDR3 DNA sequence: TGTGCCAGCAGCCGGGACTGGGGAATCGGTGAGCAGTTCTTC. Encoded protein: CASSRDWGIGEQFF.

The chain uses TRBV19 and TRBJ2-1, with 14 bases matching TRBD2. Germline-derived CDR1 and CDR2 are LNHDA and SQIVND (reference sequence). The CDR3 is made up of 16 amino acids. The V gene end was trimmed by 8 bases and the J gene end by 8 bases; junction bases not matched to a gene: 11. CDR3 DNA: TGTGCCAGTTCGTCTCTGACTAGCGGGAGGGCATATGAGCAGTTCTTC. It translates to CASSSLTSGRAYEQFF.

The chain recombines TRBV18 with TRBJ2-3, with 8 nucleotides matching TRBD2. The germline CDR1 and CDR2 sequences are KGHSH and LQKENI. J was trimmed by 2 bases and V by 5 bases; bases with no gene match: 9. This CDR3 contains 16 residues. The chain's CDR3 is CASSSPETSATDTQYF. CDR3 sequence (DNA): TGTGCCAGCTCATCTCCGGAGACTAGCGCCACAGATACGCAGTATTTT.

This chain connects TRBV11-2 to TRBJ2-7; 13 nucleotides agree with TRBD2. Germline loops: CDR1 SGHAT, CDR2 FQNNGV. V lost 5 bases to trimming and J lost 4 bases; unmatched junction nucleotides: 2. CDR3 length: 14 amino acids. The DNA for the CDR3 is TGTGCCAGCAGCCGGACTAGCGGGAGTTACGAGCAGTACTTC. Its protein is CASSRTSGSYEQYF.

The chain has TRBV30 and TRBJ1-5; 9 bases map to TRBD1. From germline, CDR1 is GTSNPN and CDR2 SVGIG (reference sequence). The V segment lost 2 bases and the J segment 0 bases; nucleotides outside the gene matches: 5. The CDR3 runs to 16 residues. CDR3 bases: TGTGCCTGGAGTCCCGGGACAGGGTTTAGCAATCAGCCCCAGCATTTT. As protein: CAWSPGTGFSNQPQHF.

The chain has TRBV30 and TRBJ2-3; D tentatively reads TRBD1 or TRBD2 (5 bases each). The CDR3 is 12 amino acids. CDR1 is GTSNPN, CDR2 SVGIG, per germline (reference sequence). CDR3 amino acids: CSWGPSTDTQYF. In DNA, the CDR3 is TGTAGTTGGGGACCCAGCACAGATACGCAGTATTTT. The entire variable domain, with the rest obtained from reference TRBV30 and TRBJ2-3, is as follows: SQTIHQWPATLVQPVGSPLSLECTVEGTSNPNLYWYRQAAGRGLQLLFYSVGIGQISSEVPQNLSASRPQDRQFILSSKKLLLSDSGFYLCSWGPSTDTQYFGPGTRLTVL.

The chain carries TRBV5-1 and TRBJ2-3; possibly TRBD1 for D (6 bases). The CDR3 has 14 residues. V was cut by 4 bases and J by 2 bases, with 11 bases left in between. Germline V gene data show CDR1 as SGHRS and CDR2 as YFSETQ. The CDR3 bases are TGCGCCAGCAGCCCGGGACACTACACAGATACGCAGTATTTT. This codes for CASSPGHYTDTQYF.

This CDR3 is CASSPRTEVYEQYF. The CDR3 DNA is TGTGCCAGCAGCCCGCGCACAGAAGTGTACGAGCAGTACTTC. This chain links TRBV7-9 with TRBJ2-7, with unresolved D. Germline V lookup: CDR1 SEHNR, CDR2 FQNEAQ (reference sequence). V was shortened by 5 bases and J by 4 bases, with 15 bases between the two germline ends. This CDR3 is 14 amino acids long.

The chain links TRBV6-1 to TRBJ2-7; 12 nucleotides match TRBD2. Germline V CDR1 and CDR2: MNHNS, SASEGT. J was trimmed by 2 bases and V by 6 bases; bases with no gene match: 5. The CDR3 is 15 residues long. DNA for the CDR3: TGTGCCAGCAGCCCGGGACTAGCGGGTACCTACGAGCAGTACTTC. This gives the protein CASSPGLAGTYEQYF.

A single count supports this clone. The chain is built from TRBV14 and TRBJ2-3; D unclear. The CDR3 contains 13 residues. The germline V gene encodes CDR1 SGHDN and CDR2 FVKESK. Trimming shortened V by 1 base and J by 5 bases, and 7 bases separated the two germline ends. This CDR3 is CASSQVVVDTQYF. The CDR3 region has the DNA TGTGCCAGCAGCCAAGTGGTAGTAGATACGCAGTATTTT.

The rearrangement links TRBV5-5 to TRBJ2-5; D not resolved. The CDR3 consists of 14 residues. V was cut by 0 bases and J by 4 bases, with 10 bases left in between. The germline V gene encodes CDR1 SGHKS and CDR2 YYEKEE (reference sequence). CDR3 in DNA: TGTGCCAGCAGCTTGGTGTCAAGTAGAGAGACCCAGTACTTC. Encoded protein: CASSLVSSRETQYF.

This rearrangement joins TRBV29-1 to TRBJ2-5, with D unclear. Germline V lookup: CDR1 SQVTM, CDR2 ANQGSEA. V lost 7 bases to trimming and J lost 1 base, with 7 bases between them. The CDR3 totals 11 residues. DNA for the CDR3: TGCAGCGGAGGACCCCAAGAGACCCAGTACTTC. This translates into CSGGPQETQYF.

The rearrangement links TRBV7-2 to TRBJ2-2; D may be TRBD1 (5 bases). Trimming stripped 5 bases from V and 6 bases from J, with 10 bases between. Germline V gene sequence: CDR1 SGHTA, CDR2 FQGNSA. This CDR3 contains 13 residues. The chain's CDR3 is CASSLPGPGELFF. DNA for the CDR3: TGTGCCAGCAGCCTACCAGGGCCCGGGGAGCTGTTTTTT.

This sequence joins TRBV28 and TRBJ1-2, with D perhaps matching TRBD1 (5 bases). The CDR3 is 16 residues long. V lost 4 bases and J lost 8, with 23 bases in between. Germline V CDR1 and CDR2: MDHEN, SYDVKM. As DNA, the CDR3 is TGTGCCAGCAGTTCACCCGGGGCAGATACGATGACGGGCTACACCTTC. This sequence encodes CASSSPGADTMTGYTF.

The J gene is TRBJ2-1, the V gene TRBV11-3, with TRBD1 matching over 12 bases. V shed 5 bases, J shed 2 bases, and the junction held 4 bases outside the gene matches. Germline V gives CDR1 SGHNT, CDR2 YENEEA. The CDR3 length is 16 residues. For the CDR3, the DNA is TGTGCCAGCAGCCTTGGGACAGGGGGCCCCTACAATGAGCAGTTCTTC. This encodes CASSLGTGGPYNEQFF.

This sequence joins TRBV19 and TRBJ1-5; D is unresolved. The CDR3 consists of 15 residues. The germline V gene encodes CDR1 LNHDA and CDR2 SQIVND (reference sequence). Trimming took off 4 bases at V and 0 bases at J, with 10 bases between the two ends. CDR3 sequence: CASSTDLFSNQPQHF. The CDR3 nucleotides read TGTGCCAGTAGTACGGACCTATTTAGCAATCAGCCCCAGCATTTT.

The chain uses TRBV6-5 and TRBJ2-3; 7 bases align to TRBD2. There are 14 residues in the CDR3. V lost 9 bases, J lost 2 bases, and 8 bases stayed unmatched. Germline CDR1 is MNHEY and CDR2 is SVGAGI. CDR3 in amino acids: CASLRAGYTDTQYF. The CDR3 DNA reads TGTGCCAGTCTCCGAGCGGGATACACAGATACGCAGTATTTT.

This chain joins TRBV18 and TRBJ2-3; possibly TRBD1 or TRBD2 for D (5 bases each). Germline-derived CDR1 and CDR2 are KGHSH and LQKENI. Trimming removed 6 bases from V and 5 bases from J, with 21 bases in between. There are 16 residues in the CDR3. CDR3 DNA: TGTGCCAGCTCTCGATCCATTGGGGCCGCGGGAGATACGCAGTATTTT. Amino acid sequence: CASSRSIGAAGDTQYF.

The chain links TRBV18 to TRBJ1-1, with a possible D match to TRBD1 (5 bases). The germline V gene encodes CDR1 KGHSH and CDR2 LQKENI. This CDR3 region has 15 residues. Trimming took 1 base from V and 2 from J, leaving 11 bases between them. CDR3 sequence (DNA): TGTGCCAGCTCACCACGGGGGGAGGGAAACACTGAAGCTTTCTTT. Translated, it gives CASSPRGEGNTEAFF.

Written as DNA, the CDR3 is TGTGCCAGCAGTTTCATGGATAGGTACTATGGCTACACCTTC. Amino acid sequence: CASSFMDRYYGYTF. The chain joins TRBV28 to TRBJ1-2; D remains unclear. CDR3 length: 14 residues. The germline V gene encodes CDR1 MDHEN and CDR2 SYDVKM. V lost 3 bases, J lost 3 bases, and 11 bases lay in between.

This chain links TRBV29-1 with TRBJ2-3; D perhaps matches TRBD2 (5 bases). Germline-derived CDR1 and CDR2 are SQVTM and ANQGSEA. V lost 0 bases, J lost 11 bases, and 18 bases lay in between. The CDR3 has 14 amino acids. This chain's CDR3 is CSVEEGDFSREQYF. In nucleotides, the CDR3 is TGCAGCGTTGAAGAGGGAGACTTCTCCCGCGAGCAGTATTTT.

The rearrangement uses TRBV2 and TRBJ1-5; D is unresolved. CDR3 length: 14 residues. The V gene lost 8 bases and the J gene lost 3 bases, with 14 bases spanning the gap. Germline V gene sequence: CDR1 SNHLY, CDR2 FYNNEI. The CDR3, as DNA: TGTGCCAGCGGAAAAATGGAGTCCAATCAGCCCCAGCATTTT. Protein sequence: CASGKMESNQPQHF.

The rearrangement uses TRBV4-3 and TRBJ2-1, with 7 bases aligning to TRBD1. V shed 2 bases, J shed 4 bases, and the junction held 8 bases outside the gene matches. The CDR3 covers 16 residues. The germline CDR1 and CDR2 sequences are LGHNA and YSLEER. The CDR3 is CASSQSRGGTYNEQFF. CDR3 coding DNA: TGCGCCAGCAGCCAATCTAGAGGGGGCACTTACAATGAGCAGTTCTTC.

This chain links TRBV5-8 with TRBJ2-1; unclear D gene. The V gene's germline CDR1 is SGHTS and CDR2 YDEGEE. V was trimmed by 0 bases and J by 0 bases, leaving 16 bases between them. The CDR3 is 18 residues long. The CDR3 reads CASSLETQSLSSYNEQFF. In DNA form, the CDR3 reads TGTGCCAGCAGCTTGGAAACACAGTCCTTAAGCTCCTACAATGAGCAGTTCTTC.

V gene TRBV6-5 combines with J gene TRBJ2-7; either TRBD1 or TRBD2 may fit D (5 bases each). The V gene's germline CDR1 is MNHEY and CDR2 SVGAGI. The V and J ends lost 0 bases and 9 bases respectively, with 18 bases between them. This CDR3 contains 15 residues. In DNA, the CDR3 is TGTGCCAGCAGTTACTCTGGGGGAGAGCAACGTGGGCAGTACTTC. The encoded protein is CASSYSGGEQRGQYF.